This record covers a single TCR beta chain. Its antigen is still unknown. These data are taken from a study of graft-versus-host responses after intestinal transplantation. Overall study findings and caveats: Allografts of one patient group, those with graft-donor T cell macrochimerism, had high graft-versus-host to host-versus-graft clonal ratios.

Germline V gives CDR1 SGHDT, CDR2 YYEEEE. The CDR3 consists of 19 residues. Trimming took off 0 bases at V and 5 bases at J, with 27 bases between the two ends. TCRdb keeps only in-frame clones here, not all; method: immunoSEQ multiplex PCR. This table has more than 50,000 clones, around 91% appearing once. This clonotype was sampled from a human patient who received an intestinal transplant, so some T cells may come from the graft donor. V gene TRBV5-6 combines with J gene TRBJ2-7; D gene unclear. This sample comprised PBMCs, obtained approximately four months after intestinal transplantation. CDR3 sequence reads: CASSLEDRPVLPNTDEQYF. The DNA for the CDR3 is TGTGCCAGCAGCTTGGAGGATCGACCAGTGCTGCCGAACACGGACGAGCAGTACTTC.